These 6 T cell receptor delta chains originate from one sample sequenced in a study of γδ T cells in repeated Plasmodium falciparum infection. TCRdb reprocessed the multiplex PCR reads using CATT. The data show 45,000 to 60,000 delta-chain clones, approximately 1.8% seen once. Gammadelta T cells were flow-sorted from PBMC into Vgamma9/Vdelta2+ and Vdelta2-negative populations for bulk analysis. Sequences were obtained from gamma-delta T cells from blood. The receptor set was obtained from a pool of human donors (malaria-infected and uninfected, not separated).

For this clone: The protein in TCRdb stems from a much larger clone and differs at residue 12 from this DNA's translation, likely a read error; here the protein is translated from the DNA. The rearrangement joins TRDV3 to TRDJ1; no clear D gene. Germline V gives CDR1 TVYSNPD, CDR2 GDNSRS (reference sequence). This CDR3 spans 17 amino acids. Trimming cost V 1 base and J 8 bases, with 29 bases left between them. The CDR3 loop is CAFKSTTSFRGNRKLIF. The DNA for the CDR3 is TGTGCCTTTAAATCTACGACCAGCTTTCGCGGGAACAGAAAACTCATCTTT.

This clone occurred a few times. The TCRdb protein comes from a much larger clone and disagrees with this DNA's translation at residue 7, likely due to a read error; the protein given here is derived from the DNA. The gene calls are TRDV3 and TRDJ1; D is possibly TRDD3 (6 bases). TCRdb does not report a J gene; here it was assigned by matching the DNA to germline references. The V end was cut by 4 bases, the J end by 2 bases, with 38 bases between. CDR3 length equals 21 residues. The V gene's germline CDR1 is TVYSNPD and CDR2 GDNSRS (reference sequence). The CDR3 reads CASGGPSLQWGPLQGTDKLIF. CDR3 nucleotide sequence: TGTGCCTCCGGGGGCCCCTCCCTACAATGGGGGCCTCTACAGGGGACCGATAAACTCATCTTT.

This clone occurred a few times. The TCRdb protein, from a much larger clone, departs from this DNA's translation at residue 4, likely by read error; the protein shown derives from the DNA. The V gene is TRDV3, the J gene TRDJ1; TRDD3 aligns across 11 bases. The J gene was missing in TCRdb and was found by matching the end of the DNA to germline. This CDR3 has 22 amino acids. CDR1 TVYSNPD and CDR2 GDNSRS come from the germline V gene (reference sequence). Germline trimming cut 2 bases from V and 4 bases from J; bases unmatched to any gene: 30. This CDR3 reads CAFPQTLPRPPYLGDTSDKLIF. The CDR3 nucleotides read TGTGCCTTTCCTCAAACTCTACCCCGTCCTCCGTACTTGGGGGATACGAGCGATAAACTCATCTTT.

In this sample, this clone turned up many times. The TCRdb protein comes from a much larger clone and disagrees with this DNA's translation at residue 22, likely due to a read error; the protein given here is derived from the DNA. This chain's CDR3 is CALGEPTPRLLTRTGGFRYTDELIF. In DNA, the CDR3 is TGTGCTCTTGGGGAACCAACCCCTCGCCTACTCACACGTACTGGGGGATTTAGGTACACCGATGAACTCATCTTT. The chain couples TRDV1 to TRDJ1; 10 bases map to TRDD3. In the absence of a J gene in TCRdb, the DNA was matched to germline to assign it here. Germline V gene sequence: CDR1 TSWWSYY, CDR2 QGS. CDR3 length equals 25 residues.

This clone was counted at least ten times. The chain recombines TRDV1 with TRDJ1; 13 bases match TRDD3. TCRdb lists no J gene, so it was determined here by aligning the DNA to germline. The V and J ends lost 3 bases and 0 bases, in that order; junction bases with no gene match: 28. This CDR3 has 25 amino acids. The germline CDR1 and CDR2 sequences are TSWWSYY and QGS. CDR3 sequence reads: CALGDPLPTPFYWGIRSAYTDKLIF. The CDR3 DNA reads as TGTGCTCTTGGGGATCCTCTTCCTACTCCTTTTTACTGGGGGATACGGAGTGCGTACACCGATAAACTCATCTTT.

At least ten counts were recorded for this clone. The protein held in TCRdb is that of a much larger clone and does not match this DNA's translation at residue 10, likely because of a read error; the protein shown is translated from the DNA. CDR3 in DNA: TGTGCCTTTACAAGGAACACCGATAAACCCATCTTT. Protein sequence: CAFTRNTDKPIF. This chain connects TRDV3 to TRDJ1, with D unclear. CDR1 and CDR2 (germline): TVYSNPD, GDNSRS (reference sequence). The CDR3 contains 12 residues.